A single sample gave rise to the 26 T cell receptor beta chains below, sequenced in a study of PD-1 blockade in classical Hodgkin lymphoma. Relapses following autologous stem cell transplantation were seen in all patients, with brentuximab vedotin exposure varying. TCRdb's copy holds only in-frame clones and misses some; the assay was immunoSEQ multiplex PCR. In the table there are 20,000 to 25,000 clones, under 90% of which are singletons. The source material was peripheral blood mononuclear cells (PBMCs), sampled before the second cycle of nivolumab. These receptor sequences come from a human donor with classical Hodgkin lymphoma.

This rearrangement joins TRBV12-5 to TRBJ1-1; possibly TRBD1 for D (5 bases). The CDR3 has 13 residues. Per the germline V gene, CDR1 is LGHNT and CDR2 is FRNRAP. V was pared by 5 bases and J by 5 bases, with 12 bases between. In DNA, the CDR3 is TGTGCTAGTGGTCTCAACTGGGGGACTGAAGCTTTCTTT. It is translated as CASGLNWGTEAFF.

This clone was seen a few times. The chain is built from TRBV6-5 and TRBJ1-2; D is unresolved. V lost 7 bases, J lost 4 bases, and 13 bases lay in between. CDR3 size: 13 residues. Germline V lookup: CDR1 MNHEY, CDR2 SVGAGI. CDR3 sequence: CASTPGPFYGYTF. The CDR3 DNA reads as TGTGCCAGCACTCCCGGGCCTTTCTATGGCTACACCTTC.

The chain employs TRBV5-1 and TRBJ2-7; no clear D gene. With 3 bases removed from V and 2 bases from J, the gap between germline ends came to 12 bases. This CDR3 contains 14 residues. The germline gives CDR1 SGHRS, CDR2 YFSETQ. This CDR3 is CASSSPVRTYEQYF. The CDR3, as DNA: TGCGCCAGCAGCTCCCCGGTCCGGACCTACGAGCAGTACTTC.

This clone occurred a few times. This chain joins TRBV2 and TRBJ2-5, with D perhaps assigned TRBD1 or TRBD2 (5 bases each). The CDR3 length is 13 residues. In germline, CDR1 is SNHLY, CDR2 FYNNEI. Trimming removed 7 bases at V and 1 base at J, with 10 bases between. The CDR3 is CASNGDVQETQYF. In DNA form, the CDR3 reads TGTGCCAGCAATGGGGACGTCCAAGAGACCCAGTACTTC.

The table lists this clone with a few counts. The CDR3 here is CASSPDSLPSTGELFF. DNA of the CDR3: TGTGCCAGTAGTCCGGACAGTTTACCGAGCACCGGGGAGCTGTTTTTT. This chain links TRBV19 with TRBJ2-2, with D tentatively TRBD1 (6 bases). The V gene lost 5 bases and the J gene lost 4 bases, with 17 bases spanning the gap. Germline CDR1 reads LNHDA; CDR2 reads SQIVND (reference sequence). The CDR3 contains 16 residues.

By its share, this clone is medium-sized. The CDR3 DNA reads TGTGCCAGCAGTTTTATGGGCGCTGAAGCTTTCTTT. Translated: CASSFMGAEAFF. This rearrangement joins TRBV28 to TRBJ1-1; D is uncertain. Per germline, CDR1 MDHEN and CDR2 SYDVKM. The CDR3 covers 12 residues. Trimming pared 3 bases from V and 6 bases from J, leaving 8 bases between.

The V gene is TRBV28, the J gene TRBJ1-1; D is ambiguous. Germline CDR1 reads MDHEN; CDR2 reads SYDVKM. This CDR3 has 13 residues. The germline V and J ends were trimmed by 6 bases and 6 bases, with 14 bases remaining between them. CDR3 loop: CASRPPDTAEAFF. DNA of the CDR3: TGTGCCAGCAGACCCCCCGACACGGCTGAAGCTTTCTTT.

The chain couples TRBV5-4 to TRBJ1-1; TRBD1 might be the D (6 bases). This CDR3 comprises 14 residues. The V gene's germline CDR1 is SGHNT and CDR2 YYREEE (reference sequence). V was trimmed by 2 bases and J by 3 bases, leaving 11 bases between them. CDR3 protein: CASSLTGGDTEAFF. CDR3 bases: TGTGCCAGCAGCTTAACCGGGGGCGACACTGAAGCTTTCTTT. Based on the CDR3 plus reference TRBV5-4 and TRBJ1-1, the full variable domain is ETGVTQSPTHLIKTRGQQVTLRCSSQSGHNTVSWYQQALGQGPQFIFQYYREEENGRGNFPPRFSGLQFPNYSSELNVNALELDDSALYLCASSLTGGDTEAFFGQGTRLTVV.

CDR3 loop: CASSISGQGFQETQYF. CDR3 sequence (DNA): TGTGCCAGCAGCATTTCGGGACAGGGTTTCCAAGAGACCCAGTACTTC. The V call is TRBV28, the J call TRBJ2-5, with 9 bases fitting TRBD1. The V segment lost 6 bases and the J segment 1 base; nucleotides outside the gene matches: 9. The V gene's germline CDR1 is MDHEN and CDR2 SYDVKM. The CDR3 extends over 16 amino acids.

CDR3 amino acids: CASTTLQGAREQYF. CDR3 in DNA: TGTGCCAGCACAACTTTACAGGGGGCGCGCGAGCAGTACTTC. The genes are TRBV27 and TRBJ2-7, with 9 bases lining up with TRBD1. The germline CDR1 and CDR2 sequences are MNHEY and SMNVEV (reference sequence). The CDR3 consists of 14 residues. Unmatched junction bases numbered 10, after V lost 7 bases and J lost 6 bases.

This clone turned up a few times. The chain uses TRBV25-1 and TRBJ2-3; D is ambiguous. The length of the CDR3 is 11 residues. V was clipped by 4 bases and J by 4 bases, with 3 bases between them. Germline V gene lookup returns CDR1 MGHDK and CDR2 SYGVNS. CDR3 coding DNA: TGTGCCAGCAGTGTGGCAGATACGCAGTATTTT. Translating gives CASSVADTQYF.

This clone has only one observation. V gene TRBV5-6 combines with J gene TRBJ2-7, with TRBD2 matching 11 bases. V lost 4 bases, J lost 1 base, and 4 bases stayed unmatched. Germline CDR1 reads SGHDT; CDR2 reads YYEEEE. This CDR3 is built from 15 residues. CDR3 protein: CASSTGLAGSYEQYF. CDR3 DNA: TGTGCCAGCAGCACCGGACTAGCGGGTTCCTACGAGCAGTACTTC.

The table lists this clone with a few counts. The V and J genes are TRBV27 and TRBJ2-3; D is uncertain. Germline CDR1 and CDR2: MNHEY and SMNVEV (reference sequence). This CDR3 has 14 amino acids. V was trimmed by 2 bases and J by 6 bases, leaving 12 bases between them. This CDR3 is CASSLGQRVDTQYF. CDR3 coding DNA: TGTGCCAGCAGTTTAGGGCAGCGAGTGGATACGCAGTATTTT.

The rearrangement links TRBV5-1 to TRBJ2-7; D might be TRBD1 (6 bases). The CDR3 contains 18 residues. Trimming removed 4 bases at V and 4 bases at J, with 27 bases between. The germline V gene encodes CDR1 SGHRS and CDR2 YFSETQ. Written as DNA, the CDR3 is TGCGCCAGCAGCCAGTGGGAGACAGGTAATCCCAGGGGATACGAGCAGTACTTC. Protein: CASSQWETGNPRGYEQYF.

This chain links TRBV19 with TRBJ1-5; 7 bases fit TRBD1. Trimming removed 2 bases from V and 8 bases from J; junction bases left unmatched: 3. This CDR3 has 13 residues. Germline assignment: CDR1 LNHDA and CDR2 SQIVND (reference sequence). CDR3 coding DNA: TGTGCCAGTAGTATAACAGGGGCTGAGCCCCAGCATTTT. Translating gives CASSITGAEPQHF.

The gene calls are TRBV5-1 and TRBJ2-7; D is perhaps TRBD1 (5 bases). V gave up 4 bases and J gave up 4 bases, with 15 bases separating them. The germline V gene encodes CDR1 SGHRS and CDR2 YFSETQ. The CDR3 runs to 14 residues. The CDR3 DNA is TGCGCCAGCAGCCCGGTGGGGCAGGTGTACGAGCAGTACTTC. It codes for CASSPVGQVYEQYF. Full variable domain (remainder filled in from reference TRBV5-1 and TRBJ2-7): KAGVTQTPRYLIKTRGQQVTLSCSPISGHRSVSWYQQTPGQGLQFLFEYFSETQRNKGNFPGRFSGRQFSNSRSEMNVSTLELGDSALYLCASSPVGQVYEQYFGPGTRLTVT.

This chain uses TRBV4-1 with TRBJ2-2; 7 bases align to TRBD2. This CDR3 has 15 residues. J was trimmed by 5 bases and V by 4 bases; bases with no gene match: 7. The germline V gene has CDR1 MGHRA and CDR2 YSYEKL. CDR3 sequence reads: CASSLPGGVTGELFF. The CDR3 DNA follows: TGCGCCAGCAGCCTTCCTGGGGGGGTTACCGGGGAGCTGTTTTTT.

This clone has a handful of counts. The chain recombines TRBV6-1 with TRBJ2-3; no clear D. Trimming took off 5 bases at V and 6 bases at J, with 12 bases between the two ends. CDR1 MNHNS and CDR2 SASEGT come from the germline V gene. The CDR3 totals 13 residues. For the CDR3, the DNA is TGTGCCAGCAGTCCTACAAGACTGGATACGCAGTATTTT. This gives the protein CASSPTRLDTQYF.

Remarks on this clone: The same CDR3 is also encoded by other DNA sequences in this sample. The V gene is TRBV7-2, the J gene TRBJ1-4; D is unresolved. Germline V lookup: CDR1 SGHTA, CDR2 FQGNSA. V was cut by 1 base and J by 3 bases, with 6 bases left in between. This CDR3 is 14 amino acids long. The CDR3 DNA reads TGTGCCAGCAGCTTAGAGAGAGCTAATGAAAAACTGTTTTTT. It specifies CASSLERANEKLFF.

The V gene is TRBV7-7, the J gene TRBJ2-7; 9 bases map to TRBD1. Per germline, CDR1 SSHAT and CDR2 FNYEAQ (reference sequence). The CDR3 totals 14 residues. With 5 bases clipped from V and 6 bases from J, the junction kept 8 bases outside the gene matches. The CDR3 here is CASSPGQGSAEQYF. DNA of the CDR3: TGTGCCAGCAGCCCAGGACAGGGGTCGGCCGAGCAGTACTTC.

Only one count was recorded for this clone. The CDR3 DNA sequence: TGTGCCAGCAGCCAAGTCAGGACAGGGGGTAACTATGGCTACACCTTC. The encoded protein is CASSQVRTGGNYGYTF. This rearrangement joins TRBV4-2 to TRBJ1-2; 10 bases are a match to TRBD1. The CDR3 length is 16 residues. V dropped 1 base and J dropped 1; count of bases not matched to a gene: 3. Per the germline V gene, CDR1 is LGHNA and CDR2 is YNFKEQ.

The chain carries TRBV5-4 and TRBJ2-1; D may be TRBD1 (5 bases). V lost 4 bases, J lost 8 bases, and 22 bases lay in between. The CDR3 spans 16 residues. CDR1 and CDR2 (germline): SGHNT, YYREEE (reference sequence). The CDR3 reads CASSPDWLAEGDEQFF. DNA for the CDR3: TGTGCCAGCAGCCCCGACTGGCTGGCGGAAGGGGATGAGCAGTTCTTC.

This chain connects TRBV5-6 to TRBJ1-4, with 10 bases matching TRBD1. This CDR3 is 17 amino acids long. Germline loops: CDR1 SGHDT, CDR2 YYEEEE. The V segment lost 4 bases and the J segment 4 bases; nucleotides outside the gene matches: 10. CDR3 sequence (DNA): TGTGCCAGCAGCCAACAAGACAGGGGGCTGATTAATGAAAAACTGTTTTTT. Its translation is CASSQQDRGLINEKLFF.

The V gene is TRBV9, the J gene TRBJ1-4; 7 nucleotides match TRBD1. The CDR3 runs 16 residues. The ends lost 3 bases at V and 3 bases at J; junction bases unmatched: 8. CDR1 and CDR2 (germline): SGDLS, YYNGEE. The CDR3 DNA reads as TGTGCCAGCAGCGCGGGACAGCGAACCTCTAATGAAAAACTGTTTTTT. This gives the protein CASSAGQRTSNEKLFF.

V usage is TRBV10-2 and J usage is TRBJ2-7; D may be TRBD2 (7 bases). Per germline, CDR1 WSHSY and CDR2 SAAADI. V was shortened by 8 bases and J by 7 bases, with 21 bases between the two germline ends. The CDR3 runs to 14 residues. The CDR3 DNA reads as TGCGCCAGCTCCATGGGTCGGGGGGCAGTTGAGCAGTACTTC. Its protein is CASSMGRGAVEQYF.

The chain couples TRBV5-6 to TRBJ1-6; 7 bases align to TRBD1. CDR1 is SGHDT, CDR2 YYEEEE, per germline. This CDR3 region has 15 residues. V was pared by 1 base and J by 6 bases, with 4 bases of the junction left unmatched. The CDR3: CASSLRGGGNSPLHF. The CDR3 nucleotides read TGTGCCAGCAGCTTGAGAGGGGGCGGTAATTCACCCCTCCACTTT.